These 2 T cell receptor beta chains originate from one sample sequenced in a study of blood T cell repertoires in COVID-19. Clones were sequenced by immunoSEQ multiplex PCR, and TCRdb holds only the in-frame ones, with some missing. Of roughly 180,000 clones listed, around 83% are singletons. What was sequenced was PBMCs or T cells enriched from blood (not recorded which). Receptor source: a man in his forties who had recovered from COVID-19.

This clone was counted a few times. The chain carries TRBV5-1 and TRBJ1-2, with a tentative D call TRBD1 (5 bases). From germline, CDR1 is SGHRS and CDR2 YFSETQ. There are 13 residues in the CDR3. V dropped 0 bases and J dropped 7 bases, with 10 bases sitting between them. Here the CDR3 DNA reads TGCGCCAGCAGCTTGGAAAGGACAATTGGCTACACCTTC. It yields the protein CASSLERTIGYTF.

This sequence joins TRBV29-1 and TRBJ1-3; D possibly corresponds to TRBD1 (5 bases). Germline V CDR1 and CDR2: SQVTM, ANQGSEA. This CDR3 contains 14 residues. Deletions cut 6 bases from V and 0 bases from J, with 12 bases between. The CDR3: CSVLDRISGNTIYF. CDR3 sequence (DNA): TGCAGCGTACTTGACAGAATCTCTGGAAACACCATATATTTT.